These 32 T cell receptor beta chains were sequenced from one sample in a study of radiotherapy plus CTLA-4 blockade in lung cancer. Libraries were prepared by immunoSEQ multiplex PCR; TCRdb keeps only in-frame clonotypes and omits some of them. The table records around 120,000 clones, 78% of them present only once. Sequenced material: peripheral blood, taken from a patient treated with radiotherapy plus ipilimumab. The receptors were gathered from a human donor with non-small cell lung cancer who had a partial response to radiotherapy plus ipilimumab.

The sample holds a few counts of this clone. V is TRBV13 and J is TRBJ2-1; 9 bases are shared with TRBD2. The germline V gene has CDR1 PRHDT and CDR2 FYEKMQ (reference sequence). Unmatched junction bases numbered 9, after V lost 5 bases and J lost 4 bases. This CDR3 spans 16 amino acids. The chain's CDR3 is CASSRGGAGGYNEQFF. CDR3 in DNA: TGTGCCAGCAGCCGCGGGGGGGCGGGAGGGTACAATGAGCAGTTCTTC.

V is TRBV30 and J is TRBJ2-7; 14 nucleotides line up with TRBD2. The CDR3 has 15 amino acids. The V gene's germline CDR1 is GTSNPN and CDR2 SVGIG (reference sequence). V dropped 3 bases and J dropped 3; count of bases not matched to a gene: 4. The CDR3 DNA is TGTGCCTGGAGCGGGACTAGCGGGAGTAACTACGAGCAGTACTTC. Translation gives CAWSGTSGSNYEQYF.

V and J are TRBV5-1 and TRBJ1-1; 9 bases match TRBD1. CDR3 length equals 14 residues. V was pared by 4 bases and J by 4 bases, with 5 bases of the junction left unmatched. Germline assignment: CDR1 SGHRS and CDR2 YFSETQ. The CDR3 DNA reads TGCGCCAGCAGCGCGGGACAGGGCTCCACTGAAGCTTTCTTT. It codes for CASSAGQGSTEAFF.

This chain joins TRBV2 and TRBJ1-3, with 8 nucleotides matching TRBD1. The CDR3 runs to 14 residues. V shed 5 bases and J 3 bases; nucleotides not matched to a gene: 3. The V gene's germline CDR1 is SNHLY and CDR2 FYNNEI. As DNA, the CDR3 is TGTGCCAGCAGTACTACAGGGGGTGGAAACACCATATATTTT. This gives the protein CASSTTGGGNTIYF.

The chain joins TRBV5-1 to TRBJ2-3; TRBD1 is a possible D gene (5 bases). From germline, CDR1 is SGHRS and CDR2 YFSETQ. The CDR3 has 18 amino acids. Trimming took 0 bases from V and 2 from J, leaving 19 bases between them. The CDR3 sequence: CASSLGQGSGSYTDTQYF. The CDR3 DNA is TGCGCCAGCAGCTTGGGCCAGGGATCCGGATCCTACACAGATACGCAGTATTTT.

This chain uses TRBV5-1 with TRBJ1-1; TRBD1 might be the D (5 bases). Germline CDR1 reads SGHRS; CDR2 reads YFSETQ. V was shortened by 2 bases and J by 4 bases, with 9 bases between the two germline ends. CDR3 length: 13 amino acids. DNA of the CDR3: TGCGCCAGCAGCTTCGGGGGTGGCACTGAAGCTTTCTTT. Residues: CASSFGGGTEAFF.

The CDR3 coding sequence is TGTGCCAGCACCTTTAGCAATCAGCCCCAGCATTTT. Residues: CASTFSNQPQHF. This chain uses TRBV28 with TRBJ1-5; no clear D gene. This CDR3 is 12 amino acids long. V lost 7 bases and J 0 bases, leaving 4 bases between the germline ends. Germline CDR1 MDHEN, CDR2 SYDVKM.

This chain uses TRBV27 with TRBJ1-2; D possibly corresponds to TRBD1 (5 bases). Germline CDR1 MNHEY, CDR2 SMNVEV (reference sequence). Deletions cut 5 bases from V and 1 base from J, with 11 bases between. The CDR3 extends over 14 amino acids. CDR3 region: CASSASQGNYGYTF. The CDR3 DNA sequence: TGTGCCAGCAGTGCCTCTCAGGGTAACTATGGCTACACCTTC.

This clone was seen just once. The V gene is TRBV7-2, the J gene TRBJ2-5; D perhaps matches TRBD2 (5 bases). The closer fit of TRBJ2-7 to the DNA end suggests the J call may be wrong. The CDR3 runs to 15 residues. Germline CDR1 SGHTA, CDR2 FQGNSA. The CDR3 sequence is CASSLGGFSSYEQYF. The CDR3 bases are TGTGCCAGCAGCTTGGGCGGGTTTAGCTCCTACGAGCAGTACTTC.

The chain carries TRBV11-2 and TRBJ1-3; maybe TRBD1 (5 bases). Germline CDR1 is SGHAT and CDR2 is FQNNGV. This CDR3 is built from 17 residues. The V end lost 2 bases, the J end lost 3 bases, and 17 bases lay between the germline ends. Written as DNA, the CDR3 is TGTGCCAGCAGCTTACTGGGGGGAGGAGTGAGTGGAAACACCATATATTTT. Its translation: CASSLLGGGVSGNTIYF.

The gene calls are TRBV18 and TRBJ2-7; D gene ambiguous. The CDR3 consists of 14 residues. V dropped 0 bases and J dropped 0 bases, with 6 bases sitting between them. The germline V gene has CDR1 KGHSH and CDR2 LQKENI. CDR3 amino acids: CASSPPSRSYEQYF. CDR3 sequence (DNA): TGTGCCAGCTCACCACCGAGCCGCTCCTACGAGCAGTACTTC.

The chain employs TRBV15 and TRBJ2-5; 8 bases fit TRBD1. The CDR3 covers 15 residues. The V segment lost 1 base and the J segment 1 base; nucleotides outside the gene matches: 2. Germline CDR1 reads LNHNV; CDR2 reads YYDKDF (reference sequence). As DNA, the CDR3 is TGTGCCACCAGCAGAGGGGGACAGGCCCAAGAGACCCAGTACTTC. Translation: CATSRGGQAQETQYF.

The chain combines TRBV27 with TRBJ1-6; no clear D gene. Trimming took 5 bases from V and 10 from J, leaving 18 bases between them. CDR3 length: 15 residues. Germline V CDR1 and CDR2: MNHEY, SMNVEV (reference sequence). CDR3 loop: CASSLRFRVRSPLHF. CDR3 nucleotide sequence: TGTGCCAGCAGTCTCCGTTTTCGGGTGAGATCACCCCTCCACTTT.

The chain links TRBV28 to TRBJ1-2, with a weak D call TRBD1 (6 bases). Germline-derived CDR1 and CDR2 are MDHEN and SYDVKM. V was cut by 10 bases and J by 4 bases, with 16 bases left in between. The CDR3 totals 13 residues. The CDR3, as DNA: TGTGCCACCCCAGGGGTCGGACTCTATGGCTACACCTTC. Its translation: CATPGVGLYGYTF.

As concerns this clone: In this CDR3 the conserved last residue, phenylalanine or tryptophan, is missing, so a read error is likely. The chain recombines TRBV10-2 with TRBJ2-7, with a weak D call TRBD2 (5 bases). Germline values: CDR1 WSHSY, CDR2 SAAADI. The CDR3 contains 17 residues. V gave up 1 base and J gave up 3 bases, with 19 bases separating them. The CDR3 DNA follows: TGCGCCAGCAGTGAGTTGTTAGACCGGAGGTTAAACTACGAGCAGTACCTC. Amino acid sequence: CASSELLDRRLNYEQYL.

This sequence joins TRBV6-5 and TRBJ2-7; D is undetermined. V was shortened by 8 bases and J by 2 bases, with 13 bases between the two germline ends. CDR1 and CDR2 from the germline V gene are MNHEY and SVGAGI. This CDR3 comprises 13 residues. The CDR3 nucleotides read TGTGCCAGCGCGAAAACGGGTACCTACGAGCAGTACTTC. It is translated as CASAKTGTYEQYF.

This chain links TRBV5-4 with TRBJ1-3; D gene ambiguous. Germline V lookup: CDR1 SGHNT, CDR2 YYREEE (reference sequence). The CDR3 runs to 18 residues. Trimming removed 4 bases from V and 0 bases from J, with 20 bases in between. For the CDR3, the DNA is TGTGCCAGCAGCCAAGATCCAGGTCGGCGCGACTCTGGAAACACCATATATTTT. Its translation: CASSQDPGRRDSGNTIYF.

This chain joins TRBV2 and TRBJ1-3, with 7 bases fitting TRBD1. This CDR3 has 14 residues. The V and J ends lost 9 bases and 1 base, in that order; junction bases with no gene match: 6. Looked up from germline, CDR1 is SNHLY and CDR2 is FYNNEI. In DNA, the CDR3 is TGTGCCAGTAAACCGACAGGGTCTGGAAACACCATATATTTT. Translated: CASKPTGSGNTIYF.

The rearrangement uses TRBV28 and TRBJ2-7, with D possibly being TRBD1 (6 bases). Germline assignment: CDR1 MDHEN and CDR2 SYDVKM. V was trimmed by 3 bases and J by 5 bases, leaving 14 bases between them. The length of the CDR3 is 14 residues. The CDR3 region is CASSLSTGPDEQYV. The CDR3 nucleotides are TGTGCCAGCAGTTTGTCCACAGGGCCGGACGAGCAGTACGTC.

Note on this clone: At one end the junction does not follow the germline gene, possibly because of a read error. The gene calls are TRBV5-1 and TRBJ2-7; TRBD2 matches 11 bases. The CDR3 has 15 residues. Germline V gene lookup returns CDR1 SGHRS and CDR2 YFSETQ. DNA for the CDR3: TGTGCCAGCAGCTTGGCCTTAGCGGGAGGGTACGAGCAGTACTTC. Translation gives CASSLALAGGYEQYF.

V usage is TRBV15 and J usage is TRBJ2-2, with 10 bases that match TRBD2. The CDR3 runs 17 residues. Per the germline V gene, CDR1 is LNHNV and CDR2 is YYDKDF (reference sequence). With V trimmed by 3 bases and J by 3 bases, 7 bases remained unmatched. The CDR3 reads CATSRLAGGKDTGELFF. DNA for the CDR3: TGTGCCACCAGCAGGTTAGCGGGAGGAAAGGACACCGGGGAGCTGTTTTTT.

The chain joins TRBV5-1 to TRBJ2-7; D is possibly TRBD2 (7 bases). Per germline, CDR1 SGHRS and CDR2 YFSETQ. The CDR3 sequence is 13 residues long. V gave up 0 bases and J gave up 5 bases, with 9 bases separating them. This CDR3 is CASSLGGGHEQYF. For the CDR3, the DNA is TGCGCCAGCAGCTTGGGGGGGGGCCACGAGCAGTACTTC.

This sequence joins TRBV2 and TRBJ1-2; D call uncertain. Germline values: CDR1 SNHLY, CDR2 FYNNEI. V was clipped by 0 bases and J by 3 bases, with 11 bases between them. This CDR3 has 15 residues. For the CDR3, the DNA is TGTGCCAGCAGTGAAGCGCTTGCAGGCTACTATGGCTACACCTTC. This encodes CASSEALAGYYGYTF.

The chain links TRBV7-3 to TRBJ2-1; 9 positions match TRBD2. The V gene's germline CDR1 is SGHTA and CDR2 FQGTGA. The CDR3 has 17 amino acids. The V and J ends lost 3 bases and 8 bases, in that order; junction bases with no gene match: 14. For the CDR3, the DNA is TGTGCCAGCAGCTTTAAGCGGGGCGGGAGGGCCGGCGATGAGCAGTTCTTC. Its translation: CASSFKRGGRAGDEQFF.

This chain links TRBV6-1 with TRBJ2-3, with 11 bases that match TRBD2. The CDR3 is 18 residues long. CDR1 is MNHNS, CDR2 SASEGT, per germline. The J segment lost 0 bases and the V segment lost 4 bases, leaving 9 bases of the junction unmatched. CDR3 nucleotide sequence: TGTGCCAGCAGTGGGAACGGACTAGCGGGCCTTAGCACAGATACGCAGTATTTT. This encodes CASSGNGLAGLSTDTQYF.

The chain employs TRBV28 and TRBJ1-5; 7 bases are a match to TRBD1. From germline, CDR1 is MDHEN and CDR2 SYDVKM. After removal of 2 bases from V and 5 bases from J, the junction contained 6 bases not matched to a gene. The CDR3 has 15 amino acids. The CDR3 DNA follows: TGTGCCAGCAGTTTAAATCAAGGGGGCTATCAGCCCCAGCATTTT. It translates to CASSLNQGGYQPQHF.

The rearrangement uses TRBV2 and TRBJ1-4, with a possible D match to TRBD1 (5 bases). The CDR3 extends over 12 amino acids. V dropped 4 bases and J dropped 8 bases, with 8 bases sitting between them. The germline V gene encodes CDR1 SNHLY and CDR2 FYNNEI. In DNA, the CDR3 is TGTGCCAGCAGTGGGAGGGGCGAAAAACTGTTTTTT. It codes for CASSGRGEKLFF. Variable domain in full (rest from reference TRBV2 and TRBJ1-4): EPEVTQTPSHQVTQMGQEVILRCVPISNHLYFYWYRQILGQKVEFLVSFYNNEISEKSEIFDDQFSVERPDGSNFTLKIRSTKLEDSAMYFCASSGRGEKLFFGSGTQLSVL.

The CDR3 is CASSFSREYNEQFF. As DNA, the CDR3 is TGTGCCAGCAGCTTTTCGCGGGAGTATAATGAGCAGTTCTTC. V is TRBV11-2 and J is TRBJ2-1; TRBD2 matches 7 bases. The CDR3 extends over 14 amino acids. Trimming at V came to 3 bases and at J to 7 bases, leaving 6 bases not matched to a gene. The germline CDR1 and CDR2 sequences are SGHAT and FQNNGV.

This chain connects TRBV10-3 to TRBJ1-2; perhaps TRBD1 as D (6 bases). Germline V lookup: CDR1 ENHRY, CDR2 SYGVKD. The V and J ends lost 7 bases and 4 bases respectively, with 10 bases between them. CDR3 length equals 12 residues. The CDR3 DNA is TGTGCCATCACCCCGGACAGCTATGGCTACACCTTC. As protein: CAITPDSYGYTF.

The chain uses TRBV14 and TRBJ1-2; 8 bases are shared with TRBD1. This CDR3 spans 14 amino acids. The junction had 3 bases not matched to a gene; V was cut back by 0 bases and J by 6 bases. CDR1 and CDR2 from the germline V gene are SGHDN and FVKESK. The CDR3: CASSQDLQGDGYTF. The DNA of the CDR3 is TGTGCCAGCAGCCAAGATCTACAGGGGGATGGCTACACCTTC. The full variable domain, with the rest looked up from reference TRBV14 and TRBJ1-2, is EAGVTQFPSHSVIEKGQTVTLRCDPISGHDNLYWYRRVMGKEIKFLLHFVKESKQDESGMPNNRFLAERTGGTYSTLKVQPAELEDSGVYFCASSQDLQGDGYTFGSGTRLTVV.

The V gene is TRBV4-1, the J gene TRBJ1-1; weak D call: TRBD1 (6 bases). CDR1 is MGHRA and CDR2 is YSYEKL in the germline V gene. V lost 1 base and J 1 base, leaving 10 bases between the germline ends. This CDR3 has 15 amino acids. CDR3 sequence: CASSQGVRGNTEAFF. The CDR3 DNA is TGCGCCAGCAGCCAAGGGGTCAGGGGGAACACTGAAGCTTTCTTT.

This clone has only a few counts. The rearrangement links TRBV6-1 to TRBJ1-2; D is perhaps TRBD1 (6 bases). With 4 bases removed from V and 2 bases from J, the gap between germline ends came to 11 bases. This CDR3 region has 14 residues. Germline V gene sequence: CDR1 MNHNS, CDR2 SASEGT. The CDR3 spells CASSVTGPNYGYTF. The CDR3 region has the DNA TGTGCCAGCAGTGTGACAGGACCAAACTATGGCTACACCTTC.